This T cell receptor (beta chain) was captured by sequencing in a study of CD8 T cells in Susac syndrome. Negative isolation was used for CD8+ and CD4+ T cells, and FACS enrichment was applied to TEMRA cells. RNA was extracted with the RNeasy kit, and a quantity of roughly 0.45 to 1 ug was reverse transcribed using random hexamers. The authors amplified TCR beta CDR3 across 54 Vbeta and 13 Jbeta using immunoSEQ multiplex PCR. TCRdb re-derived calls from the immunoSEQ multiplex PCR reads in MiXCR, one entry per CDR3 protein. The profile shows approximately 180,000 distinct CDR3 sequences, approximately 95% of them singletons. Trimming cost V 1 base and J 8 bases; bases outside gene matches: 4. The CDR3 is 13 residues long. CDR1 is SEHNR and CDR2 is FQNEAQ in the germline V gene (reference sequence).

V and J are TRBV7-9 and TRBJ1-2; 7 bases align to TRBD1. The source material was CD4+ T cells from PBMCs. The TCR originated in a human donor with multiple sclerosis. The CDR3 DNA is TGTGCCAGCAGCTTAGTAGGGGGCGCCGGCTACACCTTC. It yields the protein CASSLVGGAGYTF.